Listed below are T cell receptor beta chains from one sample, sequenced in a study of molecular identifiers for immune sequencing clone quantification. MiXCR, run by TCRdb on the PCR reads, gives a single entry per CDR3 protein. The sample has 490,000 or so distinct CDR3 sequences; roughly 25% are singletons. The specimen was naive CD8+ T cells from blood, with Jurkat cell RNA spiked in. Every receptor here comes from a human donor in good health. Some libraries in this study had Jurkat cell RNA spiked in. Each CDR3 is given without its conserved first and last residue.

V | CDR3
TRBV19 | ASTPTLGLTSYNEQF
TRBV6-2/TRBV6-3 | ASSPRLGAEQY
TRBV20-1 | SANQGLAGGFEQY
TRBV7-2 | ASRIGQGRGLQETRY
TRBV11-2 | ASSLDSREDTQY
TRBV5-6 | ASSLEPGLAGEGPKWRGETQY
TRBV30 | AWSLLPGQGYEQY
TRBV27 | ASSLQGGGSYEQY
TRBV12-5 | ASGLSPGNQPQH
TRBV29-1 | SVEAFGGTGELF
TRBV12-3/TRBV12-4 | ASSLAGGLPGEQF
TRBV7-9 | ASSSQGVAEDTQY
TRBV6-2/TRBV6-3 | ASRGVRNQEAQY
TRBV28 | VSSSDSHDTEAF
TRBV12-3/TRBV12-4 | ATTRASGANVLT
TRBV7-8 | ASSLGLAGGLDTQY
TRBV4-2 | ASSHSGGAMEPQY
TRBV6-5 | ASSYERGGDEQY
TRBV5-5 | ASSLAFSGANVLT
TRBV5-3 | ASSHGTTLHEQY
TRBV27 | ASSTYGGHVEQY
TRBV7-6 | ASSLAPGQGLGYEQY
TRBV20-1 | SARDPTSGGLNEQF
TRBV6-5 | ASSNWGDTQY
TRBV20-1 | SARDPTSGSVYEQY
TRBV3-1 | ASSGLAGQETQY
TRBV28 | ASSLGGAMMDDYT
TRBV6-5 | ASSYSIEGTEAF
TRBV4-3 | ASSQALVAEPYEQY
TRBV24-1 | ATGTGGQNEKLF
TRBV14 | ASSQVEIQETQY
TRBV19 | ASSISSRGQETQY
TRBV6-2/TRBV6-3 | ASSLTDSEAF
TRBV2 | ASSTRDSSATNEKLF
TRBV5-6 | ASSLGYASAGNTIY
TRBV5-1 | ASSGGFYEQY
TRBV12-3/TRBV12-4 | ASSLRLNTEAF
TRBV9 | ASSVVLGGEQY
TRBV11-2 | ASSLGYRGDGDTQY
TRBV19 | ASSITSGSLNTQY
TRBV12-3/TRBV12-4 | ASSPVKASTDTQY
TRBV7-9 | ASSPSGQGAIYEQY
TRBV2 | ASSGIGKAGAYNEQF
TRBV7-6 | ASSNTGFTEAF
TRBV6-2/TRBV6-3 | ASSEGQLIYEQY
TRBV27 | ASSIHWGNEQY
TRBV19 | TSSIDEETQY
TRBV5-4 | ASGLGQYEQY
TRBV5-6 | ASSSIWTSGGRGIQETQY
TRBV7-6 | ASSFSWRRASGGGYNEQF
TRBV12-2 | ASRSARDRYTDTQY
TRBV28 | ASSPGTGGTWLDEQY
TRBV7-6 | ASSRGQGSSYEQY